The 21 T cell receptor beta chains listed next were all sequenced from one sample in a study of T cell responses to AZD1222 COVID-19 vaccine. The method was immunoSEQ multiplex PCR; TCRdb's version includes in-frame clones alone and lacks a portion of them. The table includes around 94,000 clones, around 85% detected once. Here the sequenced sample was peripheral blood, taken 28 days after the second AZD1222 dose. The receptors come from an adult who received the AZD1222 COVID-19 vaccine.

Concerning this clone: A read error may account for a junction end that differs from germline. The genes are TRBV10-2 and TRBJ1-1, with D unresolved. This CDR3 has 11 residues. The germline V gene encodes CDR1 WSHSY and CDR2 SAAADI. DNA of the CDR3: TGTCACAAATCAGGGAACACTGAAGCTTTCTTT. Amino acids: CHKSGNTEAFF.

The chain joins TRBV29-1 to TRBJ1-2; D might be TRBD1 (5 bases). Trimming pared 4 bases from V and 1 base from J, leaving 19 bases between. CDR1 and CDR2 from the germline V gene are SQVTM and ANQGSEA. The CDR3 is made up of 16 amino acids. CDR3 region: CSVGPDGASLNYGYTF. As DNA, the CDR3 is TGCAGCGTTGGCCCTGATGGGGCTTCACTTAACTATGGCTACACCTTC.

This clone is a singleton in its sample. The rearrangement uses TRBV9 and TRBJ2-6; the D gene could be TRBD1 or TRBD2 (5 bases each). The V gene lost 9 bases and the J gene lost 0 bases, with 16 bases spanning the gap. Germline V gene lookup returns CDR1 SGDLS and CDR2 YYNGEE. This CDR3 is 16 amino acids long. The CDR3 protein is CATAPGLSSGANVLTF. The CDR3 nucleotides are TGTGCCACCGCCCCGGGGCTCAGCTCTGGGGCCAACGTCCTGACTTTC.

The gene calls are TRBV10-3 and TRBJ2-5; 8 nucleotides line up with TRBD2. This CDR3 is 13 amino acids long. Looked up from germline, CDR1 is ENHRY and CDR2 is SYGVKD. Trimming cost V 5 bases and J 5 bases; bases outside gene matches: 4. The CDR3 region is CAISSRGGETQYF. In nucleotides, the CDR3 is TGTGCCATCAGTAGCCGGGGGGGGGAGACCCAGTACTTC.

The count of this clone is one. The V call is TRBV5-1, the J call TRBJ1-3; perhaps TRBD1 as D (5 bases). Trimming took off 0 bases at V and 0 bases at J, with 10 bases between the two ends. The CDR3 covers 16 residues. CDR1 and CDR2 (germline): SGHRS, YFSETQ. The CDR3 bases are TGCGCCAGCAGCTTGGCAGGGCCCAGCTCTGGAAACACCATATATTTT. Protein sequence: CASSLAGPSSGNTIYF.

V is TRBV19 and J is TRBJ2-2, with unresolved D. The CDR3 is 14 amino acids. CDR1 is LNHDA, CDR2 SQIVND, per germline (reference sequence). V shed 6 bases and J shed 0 bases, with 8 bases lying between them. The CDR3 reads CASRRLANTGELFF. In DNA, the CDR3 is TGTGCCAGTAGACGGCTGGCGAACACCGGGGAGCTGTTTTTT.

This clone was seen at least ten times. This chain links TRBV6-2 or TRBV6-3 with TRBJ1-2; 7 bases line up with TRBD1. There are 15 residues in the CDR3. The ends lost 4 bases at V and 5 bases at J; junction bases unmatched: 10. Per germline, CDR1 MNHEY and CDR2 SVGEGT. The CDR3 loop reads CASSFLTGEVYGYTF. The CDR3 DNA reads as TGTGCCAGCAGTTTTCTAACAGGGGAGGTGTATGGCTACACCTTC.

The CDR3 sequence: CASSQPGGGGQETQYF. CDR3 bases: TGTGCCAGCAGCCAACCCGGAGGGGGGGGGCAAGAGACCCAGTACTTC. This chain links TRBV3-1 (or the pseudogene TRBV3-2) with TRBJ2-5; D is perhaps TRBD2 (7 bases). The germline gives CDR1 LGHDT, CDR2 YNNKEL (reference sequence). The germline V and J ends were trimmed by 2 bases and 2 bases, with 15 bases remaining between them. The CDR3 contains 16 residues.

This sequence joins TRBV7-2 and TRBJ2-7; either TRBD1 or TRBD2 may supply D (5 bases each). Germline V gene data show CDR1 as SGHTA and CDR2 as FQGNSA. CDR3 length: 15 residues. V was cut by 5 bases and J by 6 bases, with 20 bases left in between. CDR3 nucleotide sequence: TGTGCCAGCAGCCCGGCCGGGGCAGAAGGGTCCGAGCAGTACTTC. As protein: CASSPAGAEGSEQYF.

In DNA, the CDR3 is TGCCCCCCCAGCCGCCAGGACGGGACTAGAGTCGGCGATGAGCAGTTCTTC. This encodes CPPSRQDGTRVGDEQFF. The chain combines TRBV4-1 with TRBJ2-1; 8 nucleotides line up with TRBD2. The germline gives CDR1 MGHRA, CDR2 YSYEKL. This CDR3 region has 17 residues.

The chain uses TRBV6-5 and TRBJ2-1; no reliable D call. The CDR3 is made up of 12 amino acids. Germline loops: CDR1 MNHEY, CDR2 SVGAGI. V shed 0 bases and J shed 8 bases, with 5 bases lying between them. CDR3 nucleotide sequence: TGTGCCAGCAGTTACTCTAGGGATGAGCAGTTCTTC. Protein: CASSYSRDEQFF.

The rearrangement links TRBV18 to TRBJ2-1; TRBD1 matches at 10 bases. Germline CDR1 is KGHSH and CDR2 is LQKENI. The trim removed 5 bases at V and 2 bases at J, leaving 3 bases unmatched. This CDR3 region has 15 residues. The CDR3 DNA follows: TGTGCCAGCTCAGAGACAGGGGGCACCTACAATGAGCAGTTCTTC. Encoded protein: CASSETGGTYNEQFF.

The rearrangement joins TRBV27 to TRBJ1-1; D possibly corresponds to TRBD1 (6 bases). Germline V gene data show CDR1 as MNHEY and CDR2 as SMNVEV (reference sequence). This CDR3 is built from 15 residues. Trimming pared 7 bases from V and 3 bases from J, leaving 18 bases between. This CDR3 is CASTPGAGLDTEAFF. The CDR3 region has the DNA TGTGCCAGCACCCCGGGGGCAGGGTTGGACACTGAAGCTTTCTTT.

The genes are TRBV11-2 and TRBJ1-2, with D uncertain. Trimming cost V 4 bases and J 5 bases, with 11 bases left between them. Per the germline V gene, CDR1 is SGHAT and CDR2 is FQNNGV. There are 13 residues in the CDR3. CDR3 nucleotides: TGTGCCAGCAGCTCCGGAAACTCTTATGGCTACACCTTC. Amino acid sequence: CASSSGNSYGYTF.

As regards this clone: Sequence at one end of the junction differs from germline and may be a read error. The genes are TRBV25-1 and TRBJ2-2, with a tentative D call TRBD2 (5 bases). Germline assignment: CDR1 MGHDK and CDR2 SYGVNS. This CDR3 comprises 14 residues. CDR3 in amino acids: CASTKAGNAGELFF. As DNA, the CDR3 is TGTGCCAGCACAAAAGCCGGGAACGCCGGGGAGCTGTTTTTT. Together with reference TRBV25-1 and TRBJ2-2, the CDR3 gives the full variable domain: EADIYQTPRYLVIGTGKKITLECSQTMGHDKMYWYQQDPGMELHLIHYSYGVNSTEKGDLSSESTVSRIRTEHFPLTLESARPSHTSQYLCASTKAGNAGELFFGEGSRLTVL.

The rearrangement uses TRBV4-3 and TRBJ1-2; D is ambiguous. The CDR3 runs 15 residues. CDR1 and CDR2 (germline): LGHNA, YSLEER. V was cut by 0 bases and J by 6 bases, with 14 bases left in between. CDR3 nucleotide sequence: TGCGCCAGCAGCCAAGATCAGCAGGTCTTGGATGGCTACACCTTC. It encodes CASSQDQQVLDGYTF.

The chain recombines TRBV10-1 with TRBJ2-1; D is possibly TRBD1 (5 bases). Germline CDR1 WNHNN, CDR2 SYGVQD (reference sequence). Trimming pared 3 bases from V and 5 bases from J, leaving 8 bases between. The CDR3 consists of 13 residues. CDR3 in amino acids: CASSDWTNNEQFF. Here the CDR3 DNA reads TGCGCCAGCAGTGACTGGACAAACAATGAGCAGTTCTTC.

This clone was counted only a few times. The genes are TRBV6-5 and TRBJ1-1; D unclear. The CDR3 is 13 amino acids. The V end was cut by 4 bases, the J end by 7 bases, with 13 bases between. In germline, CDR1 is MNHEY, CDR2 SVGAGI. Here the CDR3 reads CASSSLVGVEAFF. The CDR3 DNA is TGTGCCAGCAGTTCCCTTGTGGGCGTTGAAGCTTTCTTT.

The chain recombines TRBV24-1 with TRBJ1-2, with a possible D match to TRBD1 (5 bases). This CDR3 has 13 amino acids. Trimming removed 5 bases from V and 2 bases from J, with 8 bases in between. Germline assignment: CDR1 KGHDR and CDR2 SFDVKD. CDR3 DNA sequence: TGTGCCACCAGTGGAGGGGACAACTATGGCTACACCTTC. The encoded protein is CATSGGDNYGYTF.

This clone appeared a few times. CDR3: CAGTGTQNTGELFF. The CDR3 DNA reads TGTGCTGGAACCGGGACACAGAACACCGGGGAGCTGTTTTTT. The chain is built from TRBV30 and TRBJ2-2, with a weak D call TRBD1 (6 bases). The CDR3 spans 14 residues. Germline-derived CDR1 and CDR2 are GTSNPN and SVGIG (reference sequence).

This clone was seen a single time. The chain recombines TRBV13 with TRBJ2-5, with 9 nucleotides matching TRBD2. With 5 bases clipped from V and 5 bases from J, the junction kept 18 bases outside the gene matches. There are 18 residues in the CDR3. Germline values: CDR1 PRHDT, CDR2 FYEKMQ (reference sequence). CDR3 sequence reads: CASSSTPGLATGGETQYF. The CDR3 region has the DNA TGTGCCAGCAGCAGTACCCCGGGACTAGCAACTGGTGGGGAGACCCAGTACTTC.